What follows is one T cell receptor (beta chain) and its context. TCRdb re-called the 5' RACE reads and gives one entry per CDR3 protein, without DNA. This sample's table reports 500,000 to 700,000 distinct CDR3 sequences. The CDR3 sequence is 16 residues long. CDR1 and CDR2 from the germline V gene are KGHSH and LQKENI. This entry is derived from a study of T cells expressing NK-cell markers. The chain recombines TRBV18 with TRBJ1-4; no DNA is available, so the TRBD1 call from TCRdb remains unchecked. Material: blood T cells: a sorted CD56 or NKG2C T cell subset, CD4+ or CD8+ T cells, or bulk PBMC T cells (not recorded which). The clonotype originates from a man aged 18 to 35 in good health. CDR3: CASSPGQDATNEKLFF.